This TCR beta chain was found in a study of cytomegalovirus exposure and HLA in healthy donors. The CDR3 is made up of 14 amino acids. Losses at the gene ends were 1 base for V and 9 bases for J; bases not matched to a gene: 8. Germline V gene lookup returns CDR1 SGHVS and CDR2 FNYEAQ. Each donor was healthy, and each was a bone marrow donor. This PCR relied on a set of 60 Vbeta primers and 13 Jbeta primers. Generated by immunoSEQ multiplex PCR, the TCRdb table keeps only in-frame clones and is missing some. The sample lists 60,000 to 70,000 clones, under 85% occurring once. A note on this clone: Its cognate antigen is unknown.

Broader study findings: TCR sequences were mostly rare, though some public TCRs occurred in many donors. A later analysis found TCR association rates differed by HLA locus, highest for DRB1 and lowest for HLA-C. According to an earlier analysis, most TCR beta V segments yielded productive rearrangements about 87% or about 30% of the time.

The gene calls are TRBV7-6 and TRBJ2-5; 7 positions match TRBD1. Sequenced input: PBMCs. This TCR derives from a male donor in good health and CMV-seropositive. CDR3 sequence: CASSLEGALTPQYF. CDR3 nucleotides: TGTGCCAGCAGCTTAGAGGGGGCCCTGACCCCCCAGTACTTC.